This T cell receptor beta chain was captured by sequencing in a study of blood T cell repertoires in COVID-19 (TCRdb year 2020). For the wider study: Samples from collaborators originated in the United States, Italy and Spain and spanned both the acute and convalescent phases of COVID-19. The prospective study material was composed of cDNA or gDNA derived from T cells, B-cell-depleted T cells, or PBMCs. Subjects who had been exposed to COVID-19, were actively infected with it, or had recovered from it provided the deeply sampled blood TCRbeta repertoires that made up the dataset. The repertoires were released in a freely available public database intended as a resource for research on the immune response to SARS-CoV-2. Sample metadata almost always included a de-identified subject ID, COVID-19 status, age in years and sex. Samples were obtained from the ongoing ImmuneRACE study (first 160 participants) and from 1,000 to 1,500 subjects provided by 6 global collaborators. Where HLA class I and class II types were available, the types were taken from metadata supplied by the sample provider, not from assay-based typing.

Participants in the prospective study were aged roughly 18 to 89 years, lived in 20 to 30 United States geographic areas, and enrolled through a virtual design. In the prospective study, cohorts were assigned on the basis of participant-reported clinical history obtained from a screening survey and a study questionnaire. Exposed participants were defined as having been in contact with someone with a PCR-confirmed or clinician-diagnosed COVID-19 case within 2 weeks of study entry. In the prospective study, mobile phlebotomists collected whole blood, serum and a nasopharyngeal or oropharyngeal swab from each participant. Participants in the prospective study had the option to provide additional blood draws and questionnaires over an approximately two-month period. Prospective study blood samples were shipped either frozen or at room temperature before DNA extraction. Paper-wide results and their limitations: Clinical and demographic metadata were provided uncurated, with the amount varying by source and participant.

CDR1 and CDR2, per the germline V gene, are SGDLS and YYNGEE. Its CDR3 holds 15 amino acids, cysteine through phenylalanine. Only the CDR3 part of the read is kept: 45 bases, read in frame from the first base. V has 3 bases trimmed and J has 6 bases trimmed; junction bases matching no gene number 4. The immunoSEQ Assay, a bias-controlled multiplex PCR, was used to amplify TCRbeta CDR3 regions from genomic DNA. Under the source paper's analysis protocol: Nucleated cell counts per sample were estimated from amplification of reference gene primers within the assay. To quantify the absolute abundance of each unique TCRbeta CDR3 rearrangement, sequence reads were collapsed and filtered. Productive Simpson clonality was computed per sample as the square root of Simpson's diversity index over productive rearrangements. TCRdb stores this immuneACCESS table with in-frame sequences only. Part of the clones is absent; in the studies checked, under half of the shortfall reflects unresolved V genes, and no reason is known for the rest. D and trimming come from the DNA, and the V and J calls and clone size come from that table. For this sample the table gives around 140,000 clones, of which around 90% were detected only once. Approximately 3.8% of the sample comes from the top ten.

For this clone: Which antigen it targets is not known. Per-base quality was not reported, and no clone a single base away is much larger than it.

The sequencing sample was made of PBMCs or T cells enriched from blood (not recorded which). The receptor comes from a woman aged 40-49 years who had been exposed to COVID-19. This receptor chain uses TRBV9 and TRBJ2-2, with 11 bases in between that match TRBD2. The CDR3 has the sequence CASSGSGGASGELFF. The sequenced DNA is TGTGCCAGCAGCGGTAGCGGGGGGGCCTCCGGGGAGCTGTTTTTT.